This T cell receptor (beta chain) derives from a study of identical twins. MiXCR, run by TCRdb on the 5' RACE reads, gives a single entry per CDR3 protein. This repertoire shows 1.5 million to 2 million distinct CDR3 sequences, 32% found once; its top ten account for 0.25% to 0.3%. This clonotype has a count of ten or more. This clonotype originated in a newborn girl in good health. Source material: cord blood.

As DNA, the CDR3 is TGTGCCAGCAGTATCCCGGGTAGTTGGAATGAGCAGTTCTTC. It translates to CASSIPGSWNEQFF. The genes are TRBV12-3 or TRBV12-4 and TRBJ2-1; no reliable D call. This CDR3 region has 14 residues. The V gene lost 5 bases and the J gene lost 7 bases, with 15 bases spanning the gap.